This T cell receptor (beta chain) stems from a study of beta chain features in type 1 diabetes. Broader study findings: PCR might preferentially amplify shorter templates, equally in patients and controls. In every one of the four CD4+ subsets, TCRB CDR3s were moderately but significantly shorter in Type 1 diabetes patients.

A remark on this clone: Its antigen is unidentified.

Trimming removed 5 bases at V and 11 bases at J, with 17 bases between. The CDR3 has 13 amino acids. CDR1 is SGDLS and CDR2 is YYNGEE in the germline V gene. Sequencing targeted expressed TCRB transcripts, as all isolated RNA had been reverse transcribed. The protocol was immunoSEQ multiplex PCR, while the TCRdb copy is restricted to in-frame clones and leaves out a portion. The data contain 40,000 to 55,000 clones, just under 45% of them singletons. This chain uses TRBV9 with TRBJ1-5; TRBD1 is a possible D gene (6 bases). The specimen sequenced was stem cell memory CD4+ T cells from blood. The source of this sequence is a man younger than 40 with type 1 diabetes. CDR3 sequence: CASSGQTEGSQHF. CDR3 sequence (DNA): TGTGCCAGCAGTGGACAGACGGAAGGGTCCCAGCATTTT.